These 20 T cell receptor beta chains were all obtained from the same sample, sequenced in a study of cytomegalovirus exposure and HLA in healthy donors (dated 2017 in TCRdb). Libraries were built with the immunoSEQ multiplex PCR assay. For the multiplex PCR, a mixture combining 60 forward primers for TCR Vbeta segments and 13 reverse primers for TCR Jbeta segments was used. What TCRdb holds here is the immuneACCESS table cut down to in-frame rearrangements. Part of the clones is not present; checked against another copy, under half of the missing clones reflect an unresolved V gene, and the others are unexplained. This sample gives 150,000 to 200,000 clones in total; around two thirds of them show up just once. The ten largest clones capture 8.5% to 12% of the sample. The source material was PBMCs. Source of these receptors: a man younger than 40 in good health and CMV-seropositive.

The rearrangement joins TRBV9 to TRBJ2-3; 7 bases are a match to TRBD1. Germline V CDR1 and CDR2: SGDLS, YYNGEE. This CDR3 region has 17 residues. V trimming: 0 bases; J trimming: 0 bases; junction bases outside the gene matches: 7. This chain's CDR3 is CASSVVGGGVSTDTQYF. The CDR3 region has the DNA TGTGCCAGCAGCGTAGTAGGGGGCGGAGTCAGCACAGATACGCAGTATTTT. The variable domain in full, completed from reference TRBV9 and TRBJ2-3, reads DSGVTQTPKHLITATGQRVTLRCSPRSGDLSVYWYQQSLDQGLQFLIQYYNGEERAKGNILERFSAQQFPDLHSELNLSSLELGDSALYFCASSVVGGGVSTDTQYFGPGTRLTVL.

The gene calls are TRBV7-2 and TRBJ1-4, with TRBD1 matching 8 bases. CDR3 size: 15 residues. The germline gives CDR1 SGHTA, CDR2 FQGNSA. Trimming removed 5 bases from V and 5 bases from J; junction bases left unmatched: 7. CDR3 region: CASSTTGQENEKLFF. DNA for the CDR3: TGTGCCAGCAGCACAACGGGACAGGAGAATGAAAAACTGTTTTTT.

This chain connects TRBV6-5 to TRBJ2-7; D remains unclear. Germline CDR1 MNHEY, CDR2 SVGAGI. The CDR3 sequence is 14 residues long. The ends were cut back, 1 base at V and 0 bases at J, with 7 bases in the middle. The CDR3 nucleotides read TGTGCCAGCAGTTACTTTGCAGGCTCCTACGAGCAGTACTTC. Translating it yields CASSYFAGSYEQYF.

This clone was seen a single time. The chain recombines TRBV19 with TRBJ1-4; no clear D. CDR1 is LNHDA and CDR2 is SQIVND in the germline V gene (reference sequence). CDR3 length: 16 amino acids. The V gene lost 6 bases and the J gene lost 3 bases, with 17 bases spanning the gap. The CDR3 loop reads CASRLSGVGANEKLFF. For the CDR3, the DNA is TGTGCCAGTAGGCTATCCGGGGTTGGGGCTAATGAAAAACTGTTTTTT.

V usage is TRBV4-1 and J usage is TRBJ2-7; TRBD1 aligns across 7 bases. CDR1 MGHRA and CDR2 YSYEKL come from the germline V gene. The CDR3 has 16 amino acids. Germline trimming cut 0 bases from V and 1 base from J; bases unmatched to any gene: 6. CDR3 nucleotide sequence: TGCGCCAGCAGCCAAGAAAGACAGGGAACATCCTACGAGCAGTACTTC. Translation: CASSQERQGTSYEQYF.

V and J are TRBV27 and TRBJ2-5, with 7 bases fitting TRBD1. Germline values: CDR1 MNHEY, CDR2 SMNVEV (reference sequence). The CDR3 consists of 14 residues. V lost 4 bases and J lost 5; bases outside the gene matches: 7. The CDR3 loop is CASSSLGGGETQYF. The CDR3 nucleotides read TGTGCCAGCAGTTCCTTAGGGGGCGGGGAGACCCAGTACTTC.

This clone was recorded a few times. The CDR3 sequence is CATSSGRTSGRANEQFF. DNA for the CDR3: TGTGCCACCAGCAGTGGGAGGACTAGCGGGAGGGCCAATGAGCAGTTCTTC. The chain employs TRBV15 and TRBJ2-1, with 15 positions matching TRBD2. The CDR3 has 17 residues. V lost 3 bases and J lost 6; bases outside the gene matches: 6. Per the germline V gene, CDR1 is LNHNV and CDR2 is YYDKDF (reference sequence).

The genes are TRBV12-5 and TRBJ1-3; D not resolved. The V gene lost 0 bases and the J gene lost 3 bases, with 6 bases spanning the gap. The CDR3 is made up of 14 amino acids. Germline values: CDR1 LGHNT, CDR2 FRNRAP. Written as DNA, the CDR3 is TGTGCTAGTGGTTTGGTACAACATGGAAACACCATATATTTT. This encodes CASGLVQHGNTIYF.

V usage is TRBV29-1 and J usage is TRBJ2-1; D is unresolved. There are 13 residues in the CDR3. Germline assignment: CDR1 SQVTM and CDR2 ANQGSEA. The ends were cut back, 5 bases at V and 7 bases at J, with 15 bases in the middle. Here the CDR3 reads CSVLGQQWNEQFF. The CDR3 coding sequence is TGCAGCGTTTTAGGCCAACAGTGGAATGAGCAGTTCTTC.

This clone was picked up a small number of times. The gene calls are TRBV7-9 and TRBJ2-1; 8 bases fit TRBD2. Unmatched junction bases numbered 9, after V lost 4 bases and J lost 7 bases. Germline-derived CDR1 and CDR2 are SEHNR and FQNEAQ (reference sequence). This CDR3 region has 15 residues. Here the CDR3 DNA reads TGTGCCAGCAGCTCCGGTAGCGGGATAAAGAATGAGCAGTTCTTC. Translating gives CASSSGSGIKNEQFF.

The chain uses TRBV30 and TRBJ2-3; D unclear. This CDR3 region has 12 residues. Trimming left V 3 bases short and J 3 bases short, with 7 bases between. Germline CDR1 reads GTSNPN; CDR2 reads SVGIG (reference sequence). The CDR3 DNA reads TGTGCCTGGAGATTAATTACAGATACGCAGTATTTT. This translates into CAWRLITDTQYF.

J is TRBJ2-1 and V is TRBV5-1; 9 bases align to TRBD1. Germline V gene lookup returns CDR1 SGHRS and CDR2 YFSETQ. V was clipped by 4 bases and J by 8 bases; unmatched bases: 7. CDR3 length: 14 residues. The CDR3: CASSRDRAVDEQFF. DNA for the CDR3: TGCGCCAGCAGCAGGGACAGGGCAGTCGATGAGCAGTTCTTC.

This chain joins TRBV6-6 and TRBJ1-5; TRBD1 agrees at 9 bases. CDR1 and CDR2 from the germline V gene are MNHNY and SVGAGI (reference sequence). CDR3 size: 14 residues. V shed 5 bases, J shed 5 bases, and the junction held 4 bases outside the gene matches. The CDR3 protein is CASSRGTGYQPQHF. The CDR3 DNA is TGTGCCAGCAGTCGGGGGACAGGGTATCAGCCCCAGCATTTT.

This clone was seen only a few times. The chain uses TRBV5-8 and TRBJ1-5; 8 bases are a match to TRBD1. V dropped 4 bases and J dropped 7; count of bases not matched to a gene: 10. The CDR3 sequence is 15 residues long. Germline CDR1 is SGHTS and CDR2 is YDEGEE. The CDR3 here is CASSRRTGSWQPQHF. The CDR3 coding sequence is TGTGCCAGCAGCCGACGGACAGGGTCGTGGCAGCCCCAGCATTTT.

This chain's CDR3 is CASSLAGGREQYF. The CDR3 coding sequence is TGTGCCAGCAGCCTAGCGGGAGGGCGCGAGCAGTACTTC. V and J are TRBV14 and TRBJ2-7, with 11 bases fitting TRBD2. Germline CDR1 SGHDN, CDR2 FVKESK. J gave up 6 bases and V 4 bases, and 2 bases lay outside the gene matches. The CDR3 is made up of 13 amino acids.

The chain combines TRBV4-1 with TRBJ2-5, with 7 bases aligning to TRBD2. The CDR3 is made up of 15 amino acids. Trimming at V came to 1 base and at J to 7 bases, leaving 9 bases not matched to a gene. Per germline, CDR1 MGHRA and CDR2 YSYEKL. CDR3 sequence reads: CASSQGGLKLGTQYF. The CDR3 DNA follows: TGCGCCAGCAGCCAAGGGGGACTAAAACTCGGGACCCAGTACTTC.

This clone was observed a handful of times. The rearrangement uses TRBV7-6 and TRBJ2-3, with TRBD1 identical over 8 bases. The trim removed 5 bases at V and 5 bases at J, leaving 21 bases unmatched. CDR1 is SGHVS and CDR2 is FNYEAQ in the germline V gene. This CDR3 spans 19 amino acids. The CDR3 here is CASSPGTGLVYRAEDTQYF. For the CDR3, the DNA is TGTGCCAGCAGCCCCGGGACAGGTCTCGTTTATCGGGCGGAAGATACGCAGTATTTT.

V usage is TRBV2 and J usage is TRBJ2-5; D uncertain. This CDR3 contains 13 residues. CDR1 is SNHLY and CDR2 is FYNNEI in the germline V gene. Trimming cost V 11 bases and J 1 base, with 14 bases left between them. CDR3 in amino acids: CAASQDSQETQYF. CDR3 DNA sequence: TGTGCCGCCAGTCAAGACTCCCAAGAGACCCAGTACTTC.

The chain employs TRBV28 and TRBJ2-3, with TRBD2 matching over 9 bases. The CDR3 has 15 amino acids. From germline, CDR1 is MDHEN and CDR2 SYDVKM. V lost 6 bases and J lost 4; bases outside the gene matches: 8. CDR3 bases: TGTGCCAGCAGCCGGGTGGCGGGAGGGCCAGATACGCAGTATTTT. Its translation: CASSRVAGGPDTQYF. The variable domain in full, with the rest retrieved from reference TRBV28 and TRBJ2-3, is DVKVTQSSRYLVKRTGEKVFLECVQDMDHENMFWYRQDPGLGLRLIYFSYDVKMKEKGDIPEGYSVSREKKERFSLILESASTNQTSMYLCASSRVAGGPDTQYFGPGTRLTVL.

The J gene is TRBJ2-7, the V gene TRBV7-8; 9 bases match TRBD2. The CDR3 loop spans 14 amino acids. The germline V gene has CDR1 SGHVS and CDR2 FQNEAQ. J was trimmed by 2 bases and V by 2 bases; bases with no gene match: 1. The CDR3 here is CASSLLAGTYEQYF. CDR3 sequence (DNA): TGTGCCAGCAGCTTACTAGCGGGGACCTACGAGCAGTACTTC.